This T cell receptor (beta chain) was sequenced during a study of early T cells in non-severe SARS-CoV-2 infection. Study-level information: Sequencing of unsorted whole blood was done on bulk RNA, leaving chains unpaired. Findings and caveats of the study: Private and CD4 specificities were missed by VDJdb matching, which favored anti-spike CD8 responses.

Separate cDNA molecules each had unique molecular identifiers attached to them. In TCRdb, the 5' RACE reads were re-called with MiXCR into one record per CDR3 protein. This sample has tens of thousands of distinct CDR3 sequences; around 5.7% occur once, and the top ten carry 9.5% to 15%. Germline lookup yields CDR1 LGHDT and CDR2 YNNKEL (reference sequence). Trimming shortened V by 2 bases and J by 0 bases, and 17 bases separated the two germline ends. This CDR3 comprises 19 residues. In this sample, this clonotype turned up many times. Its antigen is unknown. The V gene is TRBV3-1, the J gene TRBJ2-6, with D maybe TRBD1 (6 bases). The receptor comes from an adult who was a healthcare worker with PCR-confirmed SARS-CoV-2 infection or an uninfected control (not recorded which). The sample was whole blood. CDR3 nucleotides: TGTGCCAGCAGCCAAAAGAGGCTCAGGGACATCTCTGGGGCCAACGTCCTGACTTTC. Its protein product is CASSQKRLRDISGANVLTF.